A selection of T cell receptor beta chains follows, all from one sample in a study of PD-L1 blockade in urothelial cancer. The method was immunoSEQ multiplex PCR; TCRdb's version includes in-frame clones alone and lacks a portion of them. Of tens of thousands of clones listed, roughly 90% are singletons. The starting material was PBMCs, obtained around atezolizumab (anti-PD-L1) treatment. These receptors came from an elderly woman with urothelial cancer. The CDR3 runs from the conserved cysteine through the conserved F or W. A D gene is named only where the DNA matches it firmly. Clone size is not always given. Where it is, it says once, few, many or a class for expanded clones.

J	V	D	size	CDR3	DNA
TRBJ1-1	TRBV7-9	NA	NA	CASSHSQGGDTEAFF	TGTGCCAGCAGCCATTCCCAGGGAGGGGACACTGAAGCTTTCTTT
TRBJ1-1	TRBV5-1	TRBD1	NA	CASSSGTAYPEAFF	TGCGCCAGCAGCTCCGGGACAGCGTATCCTGAAGCTTTCTTT
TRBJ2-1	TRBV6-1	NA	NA	CASSPGGLRNEQFF	TGTGCCAGCAGTCCCGGAGGGCTACGAAATGAGCAGTTCTTC
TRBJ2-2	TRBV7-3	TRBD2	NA	CASSVTSGTTGELFF	TGTGCCAGCAGCGTGACTAGCGGGACCACCGGGGAGCTGTTTTTT
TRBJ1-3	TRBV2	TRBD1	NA	CASRRQGRSGNTIYF	TGTGCCAGCAGGAGACAGGGACGCTCTGGAAACACCATATATTTT
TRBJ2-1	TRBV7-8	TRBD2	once	CASGLAATIRNNEQFF	TGTGCCAGTGGACTAGCGGCCACAATTCGGAACAATGAGCAGTTCTTC
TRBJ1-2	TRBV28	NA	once	CASSLGGRRGYTF	TGTGCCAGCAGTTTGGGTGGCAGGCGCGGCTACACCTTC
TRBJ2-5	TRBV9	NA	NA	CASSQRQATQETQYF	TGTGCCAGCAGCCAAAGACAGGCTACCCAAGAGACCCAGTACTTC
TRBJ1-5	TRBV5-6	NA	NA	CASSSGLIADQPQHF	TGTGCCAGCAGTTCGGGACTCATAGCAGATCAGCCCCAGCATTTT
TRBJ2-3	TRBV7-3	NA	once	CASSLDKGTDTQYF	TGTGCCAGCAGCTTAGATAAGGGGACAGATACGCAGTATTTT
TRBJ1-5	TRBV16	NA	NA	CASSQNPQSNQPQHF	TGTGCCAGCAGCCAAAACCCCCAGAGCAATCAGCCCCAGCATTTT
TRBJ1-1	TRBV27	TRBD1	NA	CASSTRQGAVGTEAFF	TGTGCCAGCAGTACAAGACAGGGGGCTGTGGGAACTGAAGCTTTCTTT
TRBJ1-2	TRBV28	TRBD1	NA	CASSSHSTGGNYGYTF	TGTGCCAGCAGTTCCCACTCGACAGGGGGGAACTATGGCTACACCTTC
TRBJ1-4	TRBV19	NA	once	CASKGRGNEKLFF	TGTGCCAGTAAAGGGCGAGGGAATGAAAAACTGTTTTTT
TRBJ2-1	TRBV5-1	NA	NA	CASSLVSGTYNEQFF	TGCGCCAGCAGCTTGGTAAGCGGAACCTACAATGAGCAGTTCTTC
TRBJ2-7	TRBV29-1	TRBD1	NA	CSVGGQGASYEQYF	TGCAGCGTTGGGGGACAGGGGGCCTCCTACGAGCAGTACTTC
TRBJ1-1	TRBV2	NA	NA	CASSADRNTEAFF	TGTGCCAGCAGTGCGGACAGGAACACTGAAGCTTTCTTT
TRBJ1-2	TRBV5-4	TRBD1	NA	CASIGQGVFDGYTF	TGTGCCAGCATCGGACAGGGGGTTTTTGATGGCTACACCTTC
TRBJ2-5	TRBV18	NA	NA	CASSPPWEETQYF	TGTGCCAGCTCACCACCATGGGAGGAGACCCAGTACTTC
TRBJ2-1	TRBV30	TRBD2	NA	CACPGLAGGGQFF	TGTGCCTGCCCGGGACTAGCGGGAGGGGGGCAGTTCTTC
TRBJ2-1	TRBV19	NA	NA	CASSPPPGNEQFF	TGTGCCAGTAGTCCCCCGCCGGGGAATGAGCAGTTCTTC
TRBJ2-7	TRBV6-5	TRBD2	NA	CASSRTRRSYEQYF	TGTGCCAGCAGTCGGACTAGAAGGTCCTACGAGCAGTACTTC
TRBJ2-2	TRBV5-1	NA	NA	CASSLTGRGNTGELFF	TGCGCCAGCAGCTTGACCGGCAGGGGGAACACCGGGGAGCTGTTTTTT
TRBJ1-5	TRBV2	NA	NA	CASSQIQGTQPQHF	TGTGCCAGCAGTCAAATACAGGGAACTCAGCCCCAGCATTTT
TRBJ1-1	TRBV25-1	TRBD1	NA	CASSESQGYTEAFF	TGTGCCAGCAGTGAATCACAGGGGTACACTGAAGCTTTCTTT
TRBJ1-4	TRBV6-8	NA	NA	CAREGTWEKLFF	TGTGCCCGGGAGGGGACTTGGGAAAAACTGTTTTTT
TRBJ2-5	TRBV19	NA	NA	CASSMGALIGETQYF	TGTGCCAGTAGTATGGGGGCCCTGATCGGAGAGACCCAGTACTTC
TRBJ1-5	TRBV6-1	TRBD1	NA	CASRTGTGGQPQHF	TGTGCCAGCAGGACCGGGACAGGGGGCCAGCCCCAGCATTTT
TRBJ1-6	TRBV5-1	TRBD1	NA	CASSLAGTGDNSPLHF	TGCGCCAGCAGCTTGGCAGGGACAGGGGATAATTCACCCCTCCACTTT
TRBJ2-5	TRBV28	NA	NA	CASSLGRSETQYF	TGTGCCAGCAGTTTGGGGAGATCAGAGACCCAGTACTTC
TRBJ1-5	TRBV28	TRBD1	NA	CASSMTGGRQPQHF	TGTGCCAGCAGTATGACAGGGGGACGGCAGCCCCAGCATTTT
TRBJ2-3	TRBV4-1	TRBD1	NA	CASSQEGQRTDTQYF	TGCGCCAGCAGCCAAGAGGGACAGCGCACAGATACGCAGTATTTT
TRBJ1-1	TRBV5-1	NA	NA	CASSWTFNTEAFF	TGCGCCAGCAGCTGGACTTTTAACACTGAAGCTTTCTTT
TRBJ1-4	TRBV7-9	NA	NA	CASSLWQGGATNEKLFF	TGTGCCAGCAGCTTATGGCAGGGAGGGGCAACTAATGAAAAACTGTTTTTT
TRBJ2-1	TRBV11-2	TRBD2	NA	CASSLDRASGNEQFF	TGTGCCAGCAGCTTAGATCGCGCTAGCGGCAATGAGCAGTTCTTC
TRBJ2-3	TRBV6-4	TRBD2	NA	CASSTGTSGTDTQYF	TGTGCCAGCAGTACCGGGACTAGCGGGACAGATACGCAGTATTTT
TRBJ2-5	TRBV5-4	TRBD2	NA	CASSLSGSGDETQYF	TGTGCCAGCAGCTTAAGCGGGAGCGGAGATGAGACCCAGTACTTC
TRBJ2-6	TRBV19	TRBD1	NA	CASSIGGQLSSGANVLTF	TGTGCCAGTAGTATAGGGGGACAGCTAAGCTCTGGGGCCAACGTCCTGACTTTC
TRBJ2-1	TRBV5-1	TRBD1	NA	CASSLRRGTGLNNEQFF	TGCGCCAGCAGCCTACGGAGGGGGACAGGGTTGAACAATGAGCAGTTCTTC
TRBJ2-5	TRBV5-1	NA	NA	CASSLGQPQETQYF	TGCGCCAGCAGCTTGGGACAGCCCCAAGAGACCCAGTACTTC
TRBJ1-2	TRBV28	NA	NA	CASSRTGLDLNYGYTF	TGTGCCAGCAGTCGAACAGGGTTAGACCTCAATTATGGCTACACCTTC
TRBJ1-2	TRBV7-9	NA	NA	CASSPIGLRRAFDYGYTF	TGTGCCAGCAGCCCTATAGGCCTACGCAGGGCCTTTGACTATGGCTACACCTTC
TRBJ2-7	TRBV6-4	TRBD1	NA	CASRPGQGCEQYF	TGTGCCAGCAGACCGGGACAGGGTTGCGAGCAGTACTTC
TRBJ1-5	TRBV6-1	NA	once	CASRINSNQPQHF	TGTGCCAGCAGAATAAATAGCAATCAGCCCCAGCATTTT
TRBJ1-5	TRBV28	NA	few	CASSLGLRPSNQPQHF	TGTGCCAGCAGTTTAGGACTGAGACCTAGCAATCAGCCCCAGCATTTT
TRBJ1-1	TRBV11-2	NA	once	CASSLVYTEAFF	TGTGCCAGCAGCTTAGTCTACACTGAAGCTTTCTTT
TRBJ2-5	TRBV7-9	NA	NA	CASSLPGGSQETQYF	TGTGCCAGCAGCTTACCCGGCGGCAGCCAAGAGACCCAGTACTTC
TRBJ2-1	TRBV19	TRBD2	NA	CASMKGTSGSTSYNEQFF	TGTGCCAGTATGAAGGGGACTAGCGGGAGTACGTCCTACAATGAGCAGTTCTTC
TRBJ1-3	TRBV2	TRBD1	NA	CASSEGRGSGNTIYF	TGTGCCAGCAGTGAGGGCAGGGGGTCTGGAAACACCATATATTTT
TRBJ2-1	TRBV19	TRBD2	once	CASSRRASGRATYNEQFF	TGTGCCAGTTCCAGGAGGGCTAGCGGGAGGGCCACCTACAATGAGCAGTTCTTC
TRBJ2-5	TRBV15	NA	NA	CATSRGETQETQYF	TGTGCCACCAGCAGAGGGGAGACGCAAGAGACCCAGTACTTC
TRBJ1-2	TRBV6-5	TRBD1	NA	CASSFGQGLFYGYTF	TGTGCCAGCAGTTTTGGACAGGGCCTATTCTATGGCTACACCTTC
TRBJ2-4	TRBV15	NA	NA	CATSRDQGVAKNIQYF	TGTGCCACCAGCAGAGATCAAGGGGTGGCCAAAAACATTCAGTACTTC
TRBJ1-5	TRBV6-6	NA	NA	CASSYSRQGNQPQHF	TGTGCCAGCAGTTACTCGAGACAGGGCAATCAGCCCCAGCATTTT
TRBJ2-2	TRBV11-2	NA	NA	CASSLGTVGTGELFF	TGTGCCAGCAGCTTAGGGACAGTCGGCACCGGGGAGCTGTTTTTT
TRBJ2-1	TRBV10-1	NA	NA	CASSDSGRTTYNEQFF	TGCGCCAGCAGTGATTCCGGCAGGACTACCTACAATGAGCAGTTCTTC
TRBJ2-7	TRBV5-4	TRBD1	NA	CASSLLSQGSYEQYF	TGTGCCAGCAGCTTGTTGTCACAGGGGTCCTACGAGCAGTACTTC
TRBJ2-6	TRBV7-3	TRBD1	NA	CASSSLRRGSGGANVLTF	TGTGCCAGCAGCTCGCTTCGCAGGGGGTCGGGTGGGGCCAACGTCCTGACTTTC